A single sample is the source of the 9 T cell receptor beta chains below, sequenced in a study of T cell responses to AZD1222 COVID-19 vaccine. Clones were sequenced by immunoSEQ multiplex PCR, and TCRdb holds only the in-frame ones, with some missing. The sample lists approximately 130,000 clones; 91% were seen once. Specimen: peripheral blood, collected on day 0 of AZD1222 vaccination. These receptors were collected from an adult in good health.

J is TRBJ1-1 and V is TRBV27; D is possibly TRBD1 (6 bases). The CDR3 is 15 residues long. V lost 6 bases and J lost 4, with 18 bases in between. CDR1 and CDR2 from the germline V gene are MNHEY and SMNVEV (reference sequence). CDR3 nucleotide sequence: TGTGCCAGCAGCCCCGTAGGGGGGTTCGGCACTGAAGCTTTCTTT. It is translated as CASSPVGGFGTEAFF.

CDR3: CASSLGPERASTNEKLFF. As DNA, the CDR3 is TGTGCCAGCAGCTTAGGTCCAGAACGGGCGTCCACTAATGAAAAACTGTTTTTT. This chain links TRBV7-9 with TRBJ1-4; D remains unclear. Germline lookup yields CDR1 SEHNR and CDR2 FQNEAQ (reference sequence). V gave up 1 base and J gave up 2 bases, with 17 bases separating them. This CDR3 region has 18 residues.

CDR3 residues: CAGQTYRAPPLHF. CDR3 nucleotides: TGTGCTGGTCAGACATATCGTGCTCCACCCCTCCACTTT. The genes are TRBV7-7 and TRBJ1-6; no reliable D call. The germline V gene encodes CDR1 SSHAT and CDR2 FNYEAQ (reference sequence). This CDR3 is built from 13 residues.

CDR3 protein: CASSTDPQGTEAFF. The DNA of the CDR3 is TGTGCCAGCAGTACCGACCCCCAGGGGACTGAAGCTTTCTTT. The chain uses TRBV27 and TRBJ1-1; maybe TRBD1 (6 bases). The V end was cut by 5 bases, the J end by 5 bases, with 15 bases between. Looked up from germline, CDR1 is MNHEY and CDR2 is SMNVEV (reference sequence). The CDR3 runs 14 residues.

Here the CDR3 reads CAWRRQGIYEQYF. CDR3 nucleotide sequence: TGTGCCTGGAGACGACAGGGGATCTACGAGCAGTACTTC. The chain has TRBV30 and TRBJ2-7, with 8 bases fitting TRBD1. J was trimmed by 3 bases and V by 3 bases; bases with no gene match: 4. This CDR3 is 13 amino acids long. The germline V gene has CDR1 GTSNPN and CDR2 SVGIG (reference sequence).

The rearrangement joins TRBV9 to TRBJ2-3; D is unclear. This CDR3 contains 10 residues. Germline-derived CDR1 and CDR2 are SGDLS and YYNGEE. V was trimmed by 3 bases and J by 6 bases, leaving 2 bases between them. CDR3 nucleotides: TGTGCCAGCAGCGATGATACGCAGTATTTT. It is translated as CASSDDTQYF.

The rearrangement links TRBV7-9 to TRBJ2-1; TRBD2 might be the D (5 bases). The length of the CDR3 is 16 residues. Germline values: CDR1 SEHNR, CDR2 FQNEAQ (reference sequence). Trimming pared 5 bases from V and 7 bases from J, leaving 21 bases between. In DNA form, the CDR3 reads TGTGCCAGCAGCCGTACCCCAGGTAGCGCCGGGAATGAGCAGTTCTTC. Protein product: CASSRTPGSAGNEQFF.

The rearrangement links TRBV5-8 to TRBJ1-1; D not certain. Germline V lookup: CDR1 SGHTS, CDR2 YDEGEE. The CDR3 spans 11 residues. V lost 4 bases to trimming and J lost 2 bases, with 3 bases between them. Here the CDR3 DNA reads TGTGCCAGCAGCCCCAACACTGAAGCTTTCTTT. This encodes CASSPNTEAFF.

The chain combines TRBV29-1 with TRBJ2-7, with TRBD1 matching 7 bases. V dropped 1 base and J dropped 10; count of bases not matched to a gene: 7. CDR1 SQVTM and CDR2 ANQGSEA come from the germline V gene. The CDR3 length is 12 residues. The DNA of the CDR3 is TGCAGCGTTGAAGGCACGGACAGGCGACAGTACTTC. Translation gives CSVEGTDRRQYF.